These T cell receptor beta chains were read from a single sample in a study of cytomegalovirus exposure and HLA in healthy donors. TCRdb's table, derived via immunoSEQ multiplex PCR, lists solely in-frame clones and lacks some. The sample yields approximately 170,000 clones, about 77% seen once. The sample comprised PBMCs. All receptors derive from a man between 18 and 35 years old in good health and CMV-seropositive. The CDR3 runs from the conserved cysteine through the conserved F or W.

V,length,J,CDR3
TRBV7-6,13,TRBJ1-1,CASSFGQGTEAFF
TRBV27,15,TRBJ2-3,CASSLRGGITDTQYF
TRBV29-1,14,TRBJ2-2,CSVEGGQGTGELFF
TRBV19,17,TRBJ2-1,CASSIGEGLSSYNEQFF
TRBV4-2,15,TRBJ2-5,CASSQGRGEVETQYF
TRBV6-5,16,TRBJ2-7,CASSYGPASNPYEQYF
TRBV18,14,TRBJ2-7,CASSKGVGFFEQYF
TRBV6-5,14,TRBJ2-7,CASTHRGRTNEQYF
TRBV4-2,20,TRBJ2-3,CASSQTRSGTSGGHTDTQYF
TRBV7-9,11,TRBJ1-2,CASSWETGYTF
TRBV2,15,TRBJ1-6,CASSGRTGLNSPLHF